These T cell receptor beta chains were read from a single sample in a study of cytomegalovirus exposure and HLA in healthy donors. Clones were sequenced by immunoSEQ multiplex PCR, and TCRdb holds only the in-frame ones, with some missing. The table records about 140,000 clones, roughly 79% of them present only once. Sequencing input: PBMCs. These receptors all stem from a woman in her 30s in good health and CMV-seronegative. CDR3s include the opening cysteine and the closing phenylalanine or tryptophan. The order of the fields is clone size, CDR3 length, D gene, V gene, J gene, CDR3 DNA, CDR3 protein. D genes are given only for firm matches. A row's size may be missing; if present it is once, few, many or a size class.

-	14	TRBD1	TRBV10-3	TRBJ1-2	TGTGCCATCAGATCCGGGACAGGGAACTATGGCTACACCTTC	CAIRSGTGNYGYTF
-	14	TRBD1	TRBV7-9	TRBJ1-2	TGTGCCAGCAGCTCCCACAGGGGGATGGGGGGCTACACCTTC	CASSSHRGMGGYTF
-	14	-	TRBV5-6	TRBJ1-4	TGTGCCAGCAGCGTGGACATAAGTCAGGAAAAACTGTTTTTT	CASSVDISQEKLFF
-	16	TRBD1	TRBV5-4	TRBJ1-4	TGTGCCAGCAGCCCGGGACAGGGGGCAACTAATGAAAAACTGTTTTTT	CASSPGQGATNEKLFF
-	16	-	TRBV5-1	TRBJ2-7	TGCGCCAGCAGCTCTCACCCAGGGTCGGCATCCTACGAGCAGTACTTC	CASSSHPGSASYEQYF
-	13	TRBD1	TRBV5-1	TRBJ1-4	TGCGCCAGCGCACAGGGGGCGAGTGAAAAACTGTTTTTT	CASAQGASEKLFF
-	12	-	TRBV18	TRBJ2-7	TGTGCCAGCTCACCTAGCTCCTACGAGCAGTACTTC	CASSPSSYEQYF
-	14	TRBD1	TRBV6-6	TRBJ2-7	TGTGCCAGCAGTTACGACAGGGTCTCCTACGAGCAGTACTTC	CASSYDRVSYEQYF
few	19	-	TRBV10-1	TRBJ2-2	TGCGCCAGCAGTGAGTCAACCTGGTCGGCGGAGTTGAACACCGGGGAGCTGTTTTTT	CASSESTWSAELNTGELFF
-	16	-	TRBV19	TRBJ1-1	TGTGCCACCGAGACAGGCGGGTTTCACGGTAACACTGAAGCTTTCTTT	CATETGGFHGNTEAFF
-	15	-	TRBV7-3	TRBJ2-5	TGTGCCAGCAGCTCCACCGGACAGTTCCAAGAGACCCAGTACTTC	CASSSTGQFQETQYF
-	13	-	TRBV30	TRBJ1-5	TGTGCCTGGAGTTTAAAATCGGGACAGCCCCAGCATTTT	CAWSLKSGQPQHF
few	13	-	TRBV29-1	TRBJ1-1	TGCAGCGTCCAACTCGCAGGGAACACTGAAGCTTTCTTT	CSVQLAGNTEAFF
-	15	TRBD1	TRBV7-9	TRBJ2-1	TGTGCCAGCATCCGGGGGACAGGGAACAACAATGAGCAGTTCTTC	CASIRGTGNNNEQFF
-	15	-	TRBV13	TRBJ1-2	TGTGCCAGCAGCCTGTGGGAGGGGCCAAACTATGGCTACACCTTC	CASSLWEGPNYGYTF
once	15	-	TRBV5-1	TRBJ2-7	TGCGCCAGCAGCTTGGACTTAGGGGGGGTCTACGAGCAGTACTTC	CASSLDLGGVYEQYF
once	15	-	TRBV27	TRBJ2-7	TGTGCCAGCATTGCCTTAACAGGGATCGTCCACGAGCAGTACTTC	CASIALTGIVHEQYF
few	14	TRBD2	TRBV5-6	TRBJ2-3	TGTGCCAGCAGCTTAGGGACTAGCCATGCTACGCAGTATTTT	CASSLGTSHATQYF
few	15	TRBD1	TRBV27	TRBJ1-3	TGTGCCAGCAGTCGTACAGGGGGGTTCGGAAACACCATATATTTT	CASSRTGGFGNTIYF
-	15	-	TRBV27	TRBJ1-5	TGTGCCAGCAGCCCGGGTGAGTCGAGCAATCAGCCCCAGCATTTT	CASSPGESSNQPQHF
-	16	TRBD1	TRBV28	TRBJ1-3	TGTGCCAGCAGTGGACAGGGTTTGGTCTCTGGAAACACCATATATTTT	CASSGQGLVSGNTIYF
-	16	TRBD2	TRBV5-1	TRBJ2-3	TGCGCCAGCAGCCCCCGTAGCGGGGGGGCGACAGATACGCAGTATTTT	CASSPRSGGATDTQYF
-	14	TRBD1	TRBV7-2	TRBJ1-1	TGTGCCAGCACCCTGGACAGGGGAGGCACTGAAGCTTTCTTT	CASTLDRGGTEAFF
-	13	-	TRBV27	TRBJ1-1	TGTGCCAGCACCCCGTACGGGGACACTGAAGCTTTCTTT	CASTPYGDTEAFF
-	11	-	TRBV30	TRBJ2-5	TGTGCCTGGACAGGGAAGGAGACCCAGTACTTC	CAWTGKETQYF
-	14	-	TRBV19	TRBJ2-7	TGTGCCAGTACCTCTCAGGTGACAGTGGGCGAGCAGTACTTC	CASTSQVTVGEQYF
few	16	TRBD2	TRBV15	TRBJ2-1	TGTGCCACCAGCCCACAATTAGCGGGGGGTGGCAATGAGCAGTTCTTC	CATSPQLAGGGNEQFF
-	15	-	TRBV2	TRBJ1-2	TGTGCCAGCAGTGAGATTCTGACAGGAAGTTATGGCTACACCTTC	CASSEILTGSYGYTF
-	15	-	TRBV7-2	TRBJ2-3	TGTGCCAGCAGCTTCGGTCGGGTAGGGGGAGATACGCAGTATTTT	CASSFGRVGGDTQYF
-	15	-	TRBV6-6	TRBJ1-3	TGTGCCAGCAGTTATTGGGCAATAGCTGGAAACACCATATATTTT	CASSYWAIAGNTIYF